The clone carrying this TCR beta chain was picked up a small number of times. TCRdb used MiXCR to reprocess the PCR reads, holding one entry per CDR3 protein. This sample carries more than 450,000 distinct CDR3 sequences, 25% of them seen once, and the ten largest clones take roughly 0.77%. This specimen belongs to a study of molecular identifiers for immune sequencing clone quantification. The length of the CDR3 is 18 residues. Germline CDR1 KGHDR, CDR2 SFDVKD. J lost 4 bases, V lost 0 bases, and 7 bases had no gene match. The CD8+CD4-CCR7+CD45RA+ phenotype defined the sorted naive CD8 T cells. This receptor was obtained from a human donor in good health. Some libraries in this study had Jurkat cell RNA spiked in. The chain has TRBV24-1 and TRBJ2-3; 12 bases match TRBD1. The sample was naive CD8+ T cells from blood, with Jurkat cell RNA spiked in. The subset is: FACS-sorted CD8+CD4-CCR7+CD45RA+ naive T cells. This CDR3 is CATSDLRGQGAVSDTQYF. The CDR3 DNA sequence: TGTGCCACCAGTGATTTGCGGGGACAGGGGGCGGTTTCAGATACGCAGTATTTT.